This T cell receptor (beta chain) was retrieved from a study of CD8 T cells in ankylosing spondylitis. General study points: The authors reported significant enrichment of disease-linked clones in matched ankylosing spondylitis synovial fluid. Disease-linked clones displayed a CD8+ phenotype and appeared relatively rarely in peripheral blood. Ankylosing spondylitis blood appeared to be characterized by a TCR beta motif of eight or nine highly homologous variants.

V lost 1 base, J lost 10 bases, and 17 bases lay in between. This CDR3 region has 14 residues. Germline values: CDR1 SGHRS, CDR2 YFSETQ. Libraries for TCR beta were made by quantitative 5'-RACE with molecular barcodes. Using its own MiXCR run on the 5' RACE reads, TCRdb lists one record per CDR3 protein. Of 350,000 to 550,000 distinct CDR3 sequences listed, 26% are singletons. In its sample, this clonotype was seen a few times. Its target is unknown. This chain uses TRBV5-1 with TRBJ1-1; D ambiguous. The sequence derives from a male donor with ankylosing spondylitis. The sequencing input was blood, either unsorted or a sorted T cell fraction (not recorded which). Written as DNA, the CDR3 is TGCGCCAGCAGCTTGTCGGATCTGTCTGTAGTAGCTTTCTTT. This codes for CASSLSDLSVVAFF.